Listed here are 18 T cell receptor beta chains from one sample, sequenced in a study of cytomegalovirus exposure and HLA in healthy donors. Vbeta (60) and Jbeta (13) primers were used in the PCR. Clones were sequenced by immunoSEQ multiplex PCR, and TCRdb holds only the in-frame ones, with some missing. This sample yields 150,000 to 190,000 clones, of which 75% are seen a single time; over 1.2% belongs to the top ten. The sequenced sample was PBMCs. The origin of the receptors is a man in his late teens or twenties in good health and CMV-seronegative.

The count of this clone is one. The rearrangement links TRBV9 to TRBJ1-3; the D is unclear. The germline CDR1 and CDR2 sequences are SGDLS and YYNGEE. The ends were cut back, 0 bases at V and 3 bases at J, with 16 bases in the middle. The CDR3 runs 17 residues. CDR3 in amino acids: CASSVAGEGGGGNTIYF. DNA for the CDR3: TGTGCCAGCAGCGTAGCTGGCGAGGGAGGCGGTGGAAACACCATATATTTT.

The sample holds a few counts of this clone. The CDR3 region has the DNA TGTGCCAGCAGCTCTACTAGGACGCAGTATTTT. Translated, it gives CASSSTRTQYF. The chain carries TRBV7-9 and TRBJ2-3; the D gene is possibly TRBD2 (5 bases). CDR3 size: 11 residues. Deletions cut 4 bases from V and 9 bases from J, with 8 bases between. Germline CDR1 and CDR2: SEHNR and FQNEAQ (reference sequence).

The genes are TRBV28 and TRBJ2-7, with a possible D match to TRBD1 (6 bases). Between the trimmed V and J ends, which lost 6 bases and 2 bases, there was a span of 8 bases. CDR3 length: 12 amino acids. Germline V gene data show CDR1 as MDHEN and CDR2 as SYDVKM. The CDR3 DNA reads TGTGCCAGCAGGGACAGCGCCTACGAGCAGTACTTC. Amino acids: CASRDSAYEQYF.

This clone was seen a single time. The rearrangement uses TRBV6-6 and TRBJ1-2; 8 bases are a match to TRBD1. J gave up 7 bases and V 0 bases, and 7 bases lay outside the gene matches. The CDR3 contains 15 residues. Germline values: CDR1 MNHNY, CDR2 SVGAGI (reference sequence). DNA for the CDR3: TGTGCCAGCAGTTACTCGAATGCAGGGGGCGTTGGCTACACCTTC. It specifies CASSYSNAGGVGYTF.

J is TRBJ1-6 and V is TRBV2; TRBD1 aligns across 8 bases. The CDR3 runs to 15 residues. V was pared by 6 bases and J by 2 bases, with 3 bases of the junction left unmatched. The germline CDR1 and CDR2 sequences are SNHLY and FYNNEI. The CDR3 DNA reads TGTGCCAGCAGCACAGGGGGAGCCTATAATTCACCCCTCCACTTT. Amino acid sequence: CASSTGGAYNSPLHF.

Only a few counts were recorded for this clone. The chain couples TRBV19 to TRBJ2-3; D not certain. Between the trimmed V and J ends, which lost 4 bases and 0 bases, there was a span of 11 bases. Germline assignment: CDR1 LNHDA and CDR2 SQIVND (reference sequence). The CDR3 has 15 residues. The CDR3 sequence: CASSTIHTSTDTQYF. The CDR3 DNA reads as TGTGCCAGTAGTACCATTCATACTAGCACAGATACGCAGTATTTT.

For this clone: Other nucleotide sequences from this sample produce the same CDR3. This chain uses TRBV5-1 with TRBJ1-5, with 7 positions matching TRBD1. This CDR3 is 15 amino acids long. The J segment lost 1 base and the V segment lost 2 bases, leaving 3 bases of the junction unmatched. Germline V lookup: CDR1 SGHRS, CDR2 YFSETQ. The CDR3 protein is CASSFTGDSNQPQHF. Here the CDR3 DNA reads TGCGCCAGCAGCTTTACAGGGGACAGCAATCAGCCCCAGCATTTT.

V is TRBV14 and J is TRBJ1-1, with 7 nucleotides matching TRBD1. The CDR3 sequence is 16 residues long. Germline V gene sequence: CDR1 SGHDN, CDR2 FVKESK. Trimming cost V 1 base and J 1 base; bases outside gene matches: 6. The CDR3 region has the DNA TGTGCCAGCAGCCAAGGCCAGACAGGGCCGAACACTGAAGCTTTCTTT. Translated, it gives CASSQGQTGPNTEAFF.

This chain joins TRBV9 and TRBJ2-5, with 9 bases identical to TRBD2. The DNA end is a closer match to TRBJ2-7, so the J assignment may be wrong. This CDR3 is 14 amino acids long. Germline CDR1 SGDLS, CDR2 YYNGEE. Here the CDR3 reads CASSASGTSYEQYF. CDR3 nucleotides: TGTGCCAGCAGCGCTAGCGGGACCTCCTACGAGCAGTACTTC.

The rearrangement uses TRBV19 and TRBJ1-5; 11 bases are a match to TRBD1. Germline CDR1 reads LNHDA; CDR2 reads SQIVND (reference sequence). V lost 4 bases and J lost 7; bases outside the gene matches: 6. This CDR3 spans 15 amino acids. This CDR3 is CASSTGQGAGQPQHF. DNA for the CDR3: TGTGCCAGTAGTACCGGACAGGGGGCAGGACAGCCCCAGCATTTT.

The V call is TRBV6-5, the J call TRBJ2-7; 8 nucleotides align to TRBD2. V trimming: 9 bases; J trimming: 10 bases; junction bases outside the gene matches: 14. Germline-derived CDR1 and CDR2 are MNHEY and SVGAGI. The CDR3 length is 13 residues. Here the CDR3 DNA reads TGTGCCAGTCGGGGGGGGAGGAGGGAAAGTCAGTACTTC. It specifies CASRGGRRESQYF.

The chain combines TRBV5-4 with TRBJ2-2; D may be TRBD2 (5 bases). The CDR3 is 17 residues long. Germline loops: CDR1 SGHNT, CDR2 YYREEE (reference sequence). V gave up 0 bases and J gave up 0 bases, with 12 bases separating them. The CDR3, as DNA: TGTGCCAGCAGCTTGGGAGGGAGCGGCGCGAACACCGGGGAGCTGTTTTTT. It yields the protein CASSLGGSGANTGELFF.

The V and J genes are TRBV5-1 and TRBJ2-3; TRBD2 is a possible D gene (6 bases). From germline, CDR1 is SGHRS and CDR2 YFSETQ. Trimming stripped 4 bases from V and 1 base from J, with 13 bases between. The CDR3 covers 15 residues. CDR3: CASSRDLERTDTQYF. The CDR3 DNA reads TGCGCCAGCAGCCGGGACTTGGAACGCACAGATACGCAGTATTTT.

J is TRBJ2-7 and V is TRBV27; tentatively, D is TRBD1 (6 bases). V was trimmed by 6 bases and J by 6 bases, leaving 21 bases between them. The CDR3 spans 15 residues. Germline loops: CDR1 MNHEY, CDR2 SMNVEV (reference sequence). The CDR3 DNA follows: TGTGCCAGCAGGCTCTTTGCTATCCTAGGGGGCGAGCAGTACTTC. Encoded protein: CASRLFAILGGEQYF.

This chain connects TRBV4-3 to TRBJ1-1; 7 positions agree with TRBD1. Losses at the gene ends were 5 bases for V and 4 bases for J; bases not matched to a gene: 10. Germline values: CDR1 LGHNA, CDR2 YSLEER. This CDR3 region has 15 residues. CDR3 region: CASSTRQGVSTEAFF. In DNA, the CDR3 is TGCGCCAGCAGCACCCGACAGGGAGTGAGCACTGAAGCTTTCTTT.

The chain couples TRBV4-3 to TRBJ1-2; 10 bases agree with TRBD1. This CDR3 contains 17 residues. With 0 bases clipped from V and 5 bases from J, the junction kept 9 bases outside the gene matches. The V gene's germline CDR1 is LGHNA and CDR2 YSLEER. For the CDR3, the DNA is TGCGCCAGCAGCCAAGATAGGTTGACAGGGGGCGGGTATGGCTACACCTTC. Its protein product is CASSQDRLTGGGYGYTF.

The chain uses TRBV7-2 and TRBJ2-5; 12 bases line up with TRBD2. This CDR3 is built from 17 residues. The V and J ends lost 5 bases and 6 bases, in that order; junction bases with no gene match: 13. Germline V lookup: CDR1 SGHTA, CDR2 FQGNSA. DNA of the CDR3: TGTGCCAGCAGCGCCCTAGCGGGAGGGCTCGCGGAACAGACCCAGTACTTC. Amino acids: CASSALAGGLAEQTQYF.

Here the CDR3 reads CASSQEPGFLHNEQFF. CDR3 nucleotide sequence: TGTGCCAGCAGCCAAGAACCAGGGTTCCTCCACAATGAGCAGTTCTTC. The V call is TRBV5-4, the J call TRBJ2-1; maybe TRBD1 (5 bases). Trimming removed 4 bases at V and 5 bases at J, with 19 bases between. Germline V gives CDR1 SGHNT, CDR2 YYREEE (reference sequence). The CDR3 spans 16 residues.